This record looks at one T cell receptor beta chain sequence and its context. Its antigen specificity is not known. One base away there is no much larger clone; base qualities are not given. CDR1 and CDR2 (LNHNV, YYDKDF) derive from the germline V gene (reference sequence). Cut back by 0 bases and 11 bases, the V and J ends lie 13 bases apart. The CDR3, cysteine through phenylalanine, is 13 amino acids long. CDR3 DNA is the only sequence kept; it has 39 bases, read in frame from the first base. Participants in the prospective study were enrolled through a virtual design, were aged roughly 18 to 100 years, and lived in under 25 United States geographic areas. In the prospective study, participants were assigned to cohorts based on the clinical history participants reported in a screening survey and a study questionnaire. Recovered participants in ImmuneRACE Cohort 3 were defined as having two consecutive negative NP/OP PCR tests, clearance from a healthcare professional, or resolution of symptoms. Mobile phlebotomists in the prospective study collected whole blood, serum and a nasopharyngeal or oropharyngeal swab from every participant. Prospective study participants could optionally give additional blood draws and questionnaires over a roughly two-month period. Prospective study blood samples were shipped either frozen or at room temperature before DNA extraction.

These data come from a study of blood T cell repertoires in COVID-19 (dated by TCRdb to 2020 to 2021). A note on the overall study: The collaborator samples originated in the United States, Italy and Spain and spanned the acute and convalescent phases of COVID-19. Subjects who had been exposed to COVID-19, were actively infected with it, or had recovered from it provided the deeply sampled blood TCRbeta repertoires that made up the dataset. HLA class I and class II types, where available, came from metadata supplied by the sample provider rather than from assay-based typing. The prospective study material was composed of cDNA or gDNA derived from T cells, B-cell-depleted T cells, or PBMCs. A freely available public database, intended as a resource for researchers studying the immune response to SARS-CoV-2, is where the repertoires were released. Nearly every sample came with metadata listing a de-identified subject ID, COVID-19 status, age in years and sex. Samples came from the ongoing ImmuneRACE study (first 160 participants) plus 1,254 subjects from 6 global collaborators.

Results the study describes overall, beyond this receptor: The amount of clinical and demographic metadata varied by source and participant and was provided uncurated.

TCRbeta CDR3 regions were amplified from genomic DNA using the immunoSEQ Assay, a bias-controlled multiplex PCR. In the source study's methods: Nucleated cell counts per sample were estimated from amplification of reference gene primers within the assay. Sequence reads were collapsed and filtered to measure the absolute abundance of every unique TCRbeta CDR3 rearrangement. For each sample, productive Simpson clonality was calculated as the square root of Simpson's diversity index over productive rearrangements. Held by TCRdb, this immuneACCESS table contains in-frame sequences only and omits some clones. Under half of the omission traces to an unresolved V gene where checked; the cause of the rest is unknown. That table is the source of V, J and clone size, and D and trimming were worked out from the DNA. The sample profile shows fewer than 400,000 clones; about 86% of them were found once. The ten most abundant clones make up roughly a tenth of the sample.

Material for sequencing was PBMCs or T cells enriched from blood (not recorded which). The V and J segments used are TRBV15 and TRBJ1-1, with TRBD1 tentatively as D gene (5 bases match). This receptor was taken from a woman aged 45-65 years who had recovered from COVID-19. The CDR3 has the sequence CATSRDRGWVAFF. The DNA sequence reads TGTGCCACCAGCAGAGATCGGGGGTGGGTTGCTTTCTTT.